The 5 T cell receptor beta chains listed next were all sequenced from one sample in a study of regulatory T cells in long-lasting Graves disease. Noted time point: newly diagnosed GD, antithyroid drugs for less than 3 months. The authors made the TCR library using RNA they extracted from PBMCs. According to the study, TCR beta libraries were built with iRepertoire HTBI primers and CDR3-region Arm-PCR. TCRdb independently ran MiXCR on the multiplex PCR reads; one entry per CDR3 protein. The sample has some 560,000 distinct CDR3 sequences, about 16% seen once. These records were also assigned to another study, of T cells in Graves' hyperthyroidism and ophthalmopathy.

Sample: peripheral blood mononuclear cells (PBMCs), taken at new diagnosis, from a patient treated with antithyroid drugs. The receptor source for this set is a woman aged 35-65 years with Graves disease.

This chain connects TRBV4-1 to TRBJ2-7; TRBD2 might be the D (6 bases). Trimming removed 1 base from V and 4 bases from J, with 14 bases in between. The germline gives CDR1 MGHRA, CDR2 YSYEKL. The CDR3 is 15 amino acids. The CDR3 reads CASSQGSGGVYEQYF. CDR3 nucleotide sequence: TGCGCCAGCAGCCAAGGAAGCGGCGGGGTATACGAGCAGTACTTC.

Many counts were recorded for this clonotype. The chain combines TRBV4-1 with TRBJ1-5; D remains ambiguous. There are 15 residues in the CDR3. V gave up 3 bases and J gave up 5 bases, with 14 bases separating them. Germline CDR1 and CDR2: MGHRA and YSYEKL. The CDR3 here is CASSQGSWSDQPQHF. The CDR3 bases are TGCGCCAGCAGCCAGGGATCCTGGAGCGATCAGCCCCAGCATTTT.

This rearrangement joins TRBV7-8 to TRBJ1-1; D unresolved. The CDR3 extends over 13 amino acids. The V gene's germline CDR1 is SGHVS and CDR2 FQNEAQ. V lost 5 bases to trimming and J lost 8 bases, with 15 bases between them. As DNA, the CDR3 is TGTGCCAGCAGCCCCGGGCCCCTGAAGGAAGCTTTCTTT. This sequence encodes CASSPGPLKEAFF.

This clonotype was seen a few times. The chain recombines TRBV9 with TRBJ2-3, with TRBD2 as a possible D gene (6 bases). Deletions cut 0 bases from V and 9 bases from J, with 17 bases between. Germline V CDR1 and CDR2: SGDLS, YYNGEE. The CDR3 totals 15 residues. CDR3: CASSVESGGPVTQYF. Written as DNA, the CDR3 is TGTGCCAGCAGCGTAGAATCCGGGGGTCCCGTGACGCAGTATTTT.

The chain employs TRBV12-3 or TRBV12-4 and TRBJ2-2; the D gene is possibly TRBD1 (6 bases). The CDR3 sequence is 14 residues long. Trimming shortened V by 1 base and J by 7 bases, and 10 bases separated the two germline ends. CDR3 DNA sequence: TGTGCCAGCAGTTTAGTCAGGGGATACGGGGAGCTGTTTTTT. As protein: CASSLVRGYGELFF.